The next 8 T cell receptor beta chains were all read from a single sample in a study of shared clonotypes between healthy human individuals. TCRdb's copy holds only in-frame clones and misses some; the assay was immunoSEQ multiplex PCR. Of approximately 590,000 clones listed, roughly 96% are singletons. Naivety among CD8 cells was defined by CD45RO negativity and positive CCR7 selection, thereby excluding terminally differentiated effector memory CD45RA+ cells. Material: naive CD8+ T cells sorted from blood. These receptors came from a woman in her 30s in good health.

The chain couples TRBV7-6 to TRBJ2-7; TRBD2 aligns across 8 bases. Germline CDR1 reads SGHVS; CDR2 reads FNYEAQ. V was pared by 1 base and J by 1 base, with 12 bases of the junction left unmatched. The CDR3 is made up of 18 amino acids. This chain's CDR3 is CASSLVESASGLSYEQYF. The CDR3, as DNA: TGTGCCAGCAGCTTAGTGGAGAGCGCTAGCGGGTTATCCTACGAGCAGTACTTC.

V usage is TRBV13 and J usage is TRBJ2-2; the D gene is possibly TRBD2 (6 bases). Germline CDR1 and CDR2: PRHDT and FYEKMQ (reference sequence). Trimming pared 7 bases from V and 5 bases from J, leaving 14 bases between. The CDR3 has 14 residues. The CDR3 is CASTTGDGTGELFF. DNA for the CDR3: TGTGCCAGCACCACGGGGGACGGGACCGGGGAGCTGTTTTTT.

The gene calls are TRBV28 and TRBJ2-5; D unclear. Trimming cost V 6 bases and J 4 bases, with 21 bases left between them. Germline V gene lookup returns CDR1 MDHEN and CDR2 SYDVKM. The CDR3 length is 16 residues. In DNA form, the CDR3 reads TGTGCCAGCAGCCAAACCTACACAAAAAGTGGAGAGACCCAGTACTTC. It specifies CASSQTYTKSGETQYF.

The CDR3 loop reads CATSRDLSGSLGYTF. In nucleotides, the CDR3 is TGTGCCACCAGCAGAGATCTAAGCGGGAGTCTCGGCTACACCTTC. This chain uses TRBV15 with TRBJ1-2; D unresolved. Germline V gene lookup returns CDR1 LNHNV and CDR2 YYDKDF (reference sequence). This CDR3 is 15 amino acids long. The V and J ends lost 0 bases and 8 bases respectively, with 16 bases between them.

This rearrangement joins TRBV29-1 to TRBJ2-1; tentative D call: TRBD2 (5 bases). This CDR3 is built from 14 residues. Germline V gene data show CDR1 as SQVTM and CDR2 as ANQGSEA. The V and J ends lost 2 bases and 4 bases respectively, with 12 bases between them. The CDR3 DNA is TGCAGCGTTGAATCGTCTAGCAGATACAATGAGCAGTTCTTC. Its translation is CSVESSSRYNEQFF.

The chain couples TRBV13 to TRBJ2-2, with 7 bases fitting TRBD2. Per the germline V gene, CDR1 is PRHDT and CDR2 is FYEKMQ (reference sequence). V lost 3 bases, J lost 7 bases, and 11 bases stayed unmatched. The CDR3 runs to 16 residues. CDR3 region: CASSFDRRDYYGELFF. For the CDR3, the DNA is TGTGCCAGCAGCTTCGATCGCCGGGACTACTACGGGGAGCTGTTTTTT.

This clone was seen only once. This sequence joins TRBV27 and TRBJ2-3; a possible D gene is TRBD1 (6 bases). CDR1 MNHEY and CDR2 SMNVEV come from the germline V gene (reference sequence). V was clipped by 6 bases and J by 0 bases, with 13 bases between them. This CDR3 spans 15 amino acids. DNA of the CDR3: TGTGCCAGCAGCTCCGGCGACAGGAGCACAGATACGCAGTATTTT. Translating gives CASSSGDRSTDTQYF.

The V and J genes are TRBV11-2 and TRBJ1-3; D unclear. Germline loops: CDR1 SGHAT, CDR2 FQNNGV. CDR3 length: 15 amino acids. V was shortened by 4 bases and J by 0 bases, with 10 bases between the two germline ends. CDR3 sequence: CASSSLLSSGNTIYF. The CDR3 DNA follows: TGTGCCAGCAGCTCTCTACTTAGCTCTGGAAACACCATATATTTT.